A selection of T cell receptor beta chains follows, all from one sample in a study of PD-L1 blockade in urothelial cancer. Clones were sequenced by immunoSEQ multiplex PCR, and TCRdb holds only the in-frame ones, with some missing. The sample has more than 60,000 clones; roughly 90% are singletons. Sequences were derived from PBMCs, sampled around atezolizumab (anti-PD-L1) treatment. These receptor sequences come from a man in his sixties with urothelial cancer. The CDR3 runs from the conserved cysteine through the conserved F or W. The D gene is left open where the match is weak. Part of the rows lack a size; the others show once, few, many or a class for expanded clones.

cdr3_length | j_call | d_call | v_call | clone_size | cdr3_aa | cdr3_nt
12 | TRBJ1-2 | - | TRBV7-9 | - | CASSPFYYGYTF | TGTGCCAGCAGCCCCTTTTATTATGGCTACACCTTC
15 | TRBJ2-1 | - | TRBV5-1 | - | CASSLSGRGLNEQFF | TGCGCCAGCAGCTTGTCGGGCAGGGGCCTAAATGAGCAGTTCTTC
17 | TRBJ1-5 | - | TRBV21-1 | - | CASSNGGRVYRNQPQHF | TGTGCCAGCAGCAACGGGGGGAGGGTTTATCGCAATCAGCCCCAGCATTTT
14 | TRBJ2-7 | TRBD2 | TRBV7-3 | - | CASSQTSGSYEQYF | TGTGCCAGCAGCCAAACTAGCGGTTCCTACGAGCAGTACTTC
19 | TRBJ1-4 | TRBD1 | TRBV11-2 | - | CASSSNRDRGLGTNEKLFF | TGTGCCAGCAGCTCGAACCGGGACAGGGGTTTAGGGACTAATGAAAAACTGTTTTTT
15 | TRBJ2-7 | TRBD2 | TRBV7-9 | - | CASSLRLADGSEQYF | TGTGCCAGCAGCTTAAGACTAGCGGACGGGTCCGAGCAGTACTTC
15 | TRBJ1-2 | - | TRBV28 | - | CASSPLRVSGYGYTF | TGTGCCAGCAGTCCGTTGAGGGTCAGCGGCTATGGCTACACCTTC
15 | TRBJ2-1 | TRBD2 | TRBV28 | - | CASSLLAGVYNEQFF | TGTGCCAGCAGTCTCCTAGCGGGAGTCTACAATGAGCAGTTCTTC
14 | TRBJ1-4 | TRBD1 | TRBV5-1 | - | CASSLSTGGEKLFF | TGCGCCAGCAGCTTGAGTACAGGGGGTGAAAAACTGTTTTTT
15 | TRBJ2-3 | - | TRBV6-1 | - | CASSVESWGADTQYF | TGTGCCAGCAGTGTCGAGAGCTGGGGCGCAGATACGCAGTATTTT
15 | TRBJ1-4 | - | TRBV6-5 | - | CASTLLRAGLSRLFF | TGTGCCAGCACCCTACTTAGGGCGGGCCTTTCCCGCCTGTTTTTT
14 | TRBJ2-7 | TRBD1 | TRBV6-6 | - | CASSRTGSDYEQYF | TGTGCCAGCAGCCGGACAGGGTCCGACTACGAGCAGTACTTC
16 | TRBJ2-1 | TRBD2 | TRBV11-2 | - | CASSLGLAGGLNEQFF | TGTGCCAGCAGCTTAGGGCTAGCGGGAGGGCTTAATGAGCAGTTCTTC
16 | TRBJ2-7 | TRBD2 | TRBV19 | - | CASSSPPGAGGPEQYF | TGTGCCAGTAGTTCCCCCCCGGGAGCGGGGGGTCCCGAGCAGTACTTC
16 | TRBJ1-2 | - | TRBV6-6 | - | CASSSNLQGIVYGYTF | TGTGCCAGCAGTTCCAACCTCCAGGGTATTGTGTATGGCTACACCTTC
11 | TRBJ2-5 | TRBD1 | TRBV10-3 | - | CASGQGETQYF | TGTGCCAGCGGACAGGGGGAGACCCAGTACTTC
17 | TRBJ2-1 | TRBD2 | TRBV4-1 | - | CASSPKLIAGVHNEQFF | TGCGCCAGCAGCCCAAAGCTAATAGCGGGAGTACACAATGAGCAGTTCTTC
16 | TRBJ1-4 | TRBD1 | TRBV9 | - | CASSLKSQGVSEKLFF | TGTGCCAGCAGCCTGAAATCTCAGGGGGTGTCTGAAAAACTGTTTTTT
11 | TRBJ2-1 | - | TRBV20-1 | - | CSAPTNNEQFF | TGCAGTGCTCCTACTAACAATGAGCAGTTCTTC
13 | TRBJ2-7 | - | TRBV7-8 | once | CASSLNRGGNQYF | TGTGCCAGCAGCTTAAACAGGGGGGGAAATCAGTACTTC
15 | TRBJ1-4 | - | TRBV11-2 | - | CASSFRGQANEKLFF | TGTGCCAGCAGCTTTCGTGGCCAGGCTAATGAAAAACTGTTTTTT
14 | TRBJ1-1 | - | TRBV29-1 | - | CSVASGTRNTEAFF | TGCAGCGTTGCGAGTGGGACACGGAACACTGAAGCTTTCTTT
15 | TRBJ1-1 | - | TRBV28 | - | CASSLADRSRTEAFF | TGTGCCAGCAGTTTGGCAGACCGTAGCCGCACTGAAGCTTTCTTT
16 | TRBJ2-3 | TRBD2 | TRBV28 | - | CASSPGTSGTTDTQYF | TGTGCCAGCAGTCCCGGGACTAGCGGAACCACAGATACGCAGTATTTT
15 | TRBJ2-7 | TRBD2 | TRBV5-4 | - | CASSLTSGFTYEQYF | TGTGCCAGCAGCCTGACTAGCGGGTTTACCTACGAGCAGTACTTC
14 | TRBJ1-4 | - | TRBV6-1 | - | CASSEGRTAEKLFF | TGTGCCAGCAGTGAGGGGCGGACGGCAGAAAAACTGTTTTTT
14 | TRBJ1-1 | TRBD1 | TRBV30 | - | CAWTYIDRGTEAFF | TGTGCCTGGACTTATATAGACAGGGGGACTGAAGCTTTCTTT
13 | TRBJ2-3 | - | TRBV7-3 | - | CASSFGSTDTQYF | TGTGCCAGCAGCTTTGGCAGCACAGATACGCAGTATTTT
14 | TRBJ2-5 | - | TRBV4-3 | - | CASSQDLFSETQYF | TGCGCCAGCAGCCAAGATCTGTTTTCAGAGACCCAGTACTTC
12 | TRBJ1-5 | - | TRBV30 | - | CAWSVLPQPQHF | TGTGCCTGGAGTGTACTTCCTCAGCCCCAGCATTTT
14 | TRBJ2-3 | - | TRBV9 | once | CASSVELAIDTQYF | TGTGCCAGCAGCGTAGAACTAGCAATAGATACGCAGTATTTT
13 | TRBJ2-3 | - | TRBV27 | - | CASSLSRGDTQYF | TGTGCCAGCAGTTTATCAAGGGGAGATACGCAGTATTTT
14 | TRBJ1-5 | TRBD1 | TRBV19 | - | CASRDRGYNQPQHF | TGTGCCAGTAGAGACAGGGGATACAATCAGCCCCAGCATTTT
14 | TRBJ1-5 | - | TRBV19 | - | CASSIRFSNQPQHF | TGTGCCAGTAGTATCCGGTTTAGCAATCAGCCCCAGCATTTT
13 | TRBJ2-7 | - | TRBV4-1 | - | CASSQDRSYEQYF | TGCGCCAGCAGCCAAGACAGGTCCTACGAGCAGTACTTC
14 | TRBJ1-4 | - | TRBV10-3 | - | CAIKENRANEKLFF | TGTGCCATCAAAGAAAATCGGGCTAATGAAAAACTGTTTTTT
16 | TRBJ1-2 | - | TRBV28 | - | CASSAPSARQVHGYTF | TGTGCCAGCAGTGCCCCCTCCGCCCGACAGGTTCACGGCTACACCTTC
13 | TRBJ1-2 | TRBD1 | TRBV27 | - | CASSLLTGDGYTF | TGTGCCAGCAGTTTATTAACAGGGGATGGCTACACCTTC
18 | TRBJ2-2 | TRBD1 | TRBV15 | - | CATSRDLRTGADTGELFF | TGTGCCACCAGCAGAGATCTTCGGACAGGGGCGGACACCGGGGAGCTGTTTTTT
12 | TRBJ1-2 | - | TRBV4-1 | - | CASSLNREGYTF | TGCGCCAGCAGCCTAAACAGGGAAGGCTACACCTTC
15 | TRBJ2-7 | - | TRBV27 | - | CASSPGGGSSYEQYF | TGTGCCAGCAGCCCCGGGGGCGGGAGCTCCTACGAGCAGTACTTC
12 | TRBJ2-1 | - | TRBV5-4 | - | CASSPAVNEQFF | TGTGCCAGCAGCCCGGCGGTTAATGAGCAGTTCTTC
15 | TRBJ2-1 | TRBD2 | TRBV6-5 | few | CASSRSQREYNEQFF | TGTGCCAGCAGTCGATCCCAGCGGGAGTACAATGAGCAGTTCTTC
15 | TRBJ2-1 | TRBD2 | TRBV19 | - | CASSIALAGGYEQFF | TGTGCCAGTAGTATAGCACTAGCGGGAGGATATGAGCAGTTCTTC
15 | TRBJ2-7 | TRBD2 | TRBV28 | - | CASSLASGLTYEQYF | TGTGCCAGCAGTTTGGCTAGCGGGCTGACCTACGAGCAGTACTTC
14 | TRBJ2-2 | TRBD2 | TRBV6-4 | - | CASSDSGRTGELFF | TGTGCCAGCAGTGATAGCGGGAGAACCGGGGAGCTGTTTTTT
13 | TRBJ1-1 | TRBD1 | TRBV9 | - | CASSETGGNEAFF | TGTGCCAGCAGCGAGACAGGGGGTAATGAAGCTTTCTTT
14 | TRBJ2-1 | - | TRBV7-2 | - | CASSLDLAYNEQFF | TGTGCCAGCAGCTTAGATTTGGCTTACAATGAGCAGTTCTTC
13 | TRBJ2-7 | - | TRBV9 | - | CASSGGDRYEQYF | TGTGCCAGCAGCGGGGGGGACCGGTACGAGCAGTACTTC